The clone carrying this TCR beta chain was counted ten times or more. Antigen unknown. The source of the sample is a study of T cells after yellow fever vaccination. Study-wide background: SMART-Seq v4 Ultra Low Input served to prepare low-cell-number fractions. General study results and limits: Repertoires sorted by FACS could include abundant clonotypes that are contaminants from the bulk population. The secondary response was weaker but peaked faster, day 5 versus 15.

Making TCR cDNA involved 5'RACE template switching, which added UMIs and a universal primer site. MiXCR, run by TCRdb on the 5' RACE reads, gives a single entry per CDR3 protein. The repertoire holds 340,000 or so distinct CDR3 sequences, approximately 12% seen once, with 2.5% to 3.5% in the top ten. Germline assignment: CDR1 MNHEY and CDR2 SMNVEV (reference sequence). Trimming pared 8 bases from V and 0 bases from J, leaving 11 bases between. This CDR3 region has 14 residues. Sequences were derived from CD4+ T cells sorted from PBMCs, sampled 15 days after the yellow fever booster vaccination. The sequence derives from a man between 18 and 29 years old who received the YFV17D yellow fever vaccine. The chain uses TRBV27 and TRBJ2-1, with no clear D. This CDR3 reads CASGRHRSYNEQFF. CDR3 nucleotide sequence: TGTGCCAGCGGTCGACACCGCTCCTACAATGAGCAGTTCTTC.